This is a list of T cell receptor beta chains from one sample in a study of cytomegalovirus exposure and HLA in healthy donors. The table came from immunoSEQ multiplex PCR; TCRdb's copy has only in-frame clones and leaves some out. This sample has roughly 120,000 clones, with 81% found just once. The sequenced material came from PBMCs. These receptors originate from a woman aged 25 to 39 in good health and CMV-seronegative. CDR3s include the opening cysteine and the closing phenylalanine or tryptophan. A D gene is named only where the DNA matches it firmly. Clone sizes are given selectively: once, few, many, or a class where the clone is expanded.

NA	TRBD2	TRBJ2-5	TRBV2	CASSDGRAGETQYF	TGTGCCAGCAGTGATGGGAGGGCCGGGGAGACCCAGTACTTC
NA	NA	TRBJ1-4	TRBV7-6	CASSLGQYNEKLFF	TGTGCCAGCAGCTTAGGGCAATATAATGAAAAACTGTTTTTT
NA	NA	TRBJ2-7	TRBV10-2	CASSERGPAYEQYF	TGCGCCAGCAGTGAGAGGGGTCCCGCCTACGAGCAGTACTTC
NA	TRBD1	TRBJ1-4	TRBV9	CASSVDRGNEKLFF	TGTGCCAGCAGTGTGGACAGGGGGAATGAAAAACTGTTTTTT
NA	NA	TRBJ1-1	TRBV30	CAWRPPAGTEAFF	TGTGCCTGGAGACCCCCCGCGGGCACTGAAGCTTTCTTT
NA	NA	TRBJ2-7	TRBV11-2	CASRQPGRESYEQYF	TGTGCCAGCAGACAACCGGGACGGGAGTCCTACGAGCAGTACTTC
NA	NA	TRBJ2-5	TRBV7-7	CASSLFSLPEETQYF	TGTGCCAGCAGCTTATTTTCCCTTCCGGAAGAGACCCAGTACTTC
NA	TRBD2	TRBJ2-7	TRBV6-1	CASSGVTSGSYEQYF	TGTGCCAGCAGTGGGGTGACTAGCGGTTCCTACGAGCAGTACTTC
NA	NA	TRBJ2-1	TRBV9	CASSVYLAGSYNEQFF	TGTGCCAGCAGCGTATACCTAGCTGGCTCCTACAATGAGCAGTTCTTC
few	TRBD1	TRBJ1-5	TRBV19	CASSVTGGPNQPQHF	TGTGCCAGTAGTGTGACAGGGGGGCCCAATCAGCCCCAGCATTTT
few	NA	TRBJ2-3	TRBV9	CASSTTSTDTQYF	TGTGCCAGCAGCACCACTAGCACAGATACGCAGTATTTT
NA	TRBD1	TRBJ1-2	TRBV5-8	CASSLGRVRGQGAQGYGYTF	TGTGCCAGCAGCTTGGGGCGTGTTCGGGGACAGGGGGCTCAAGGCTATGGCTACACCTTC
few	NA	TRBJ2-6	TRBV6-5	CASTKLEAGANVLTF	TGTGCCAGCACCAAGTTAGAAGCTGGGGCCAACGTCCTGACTTTC
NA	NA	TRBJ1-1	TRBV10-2	CASRALNTEAFF	TGCGCCAGCAGGGCCCTGAACACTGAAGCTTTCTTT
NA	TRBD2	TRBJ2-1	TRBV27	CASSLSEGGPLSNEQFF	TGTGCCAGCAGTTTATCGGAGGGAGGGCCGCTGAGCAATGAGCAGTTCTTC
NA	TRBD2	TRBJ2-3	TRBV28	CASTLGGSRLISTDTQYF	TGTGCCAGCACCCTAGGCGGGAGCAGATTAATAAGCACAGATACGCAGTATTTT
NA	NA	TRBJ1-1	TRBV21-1	CASSNGQGATEAFF	TGTGCCAGCAGCAACGGACAGGGGGCCACTGAAGCTTTCTTT